Following are 9 T cell receptor beta chains from one sample sequenced in a study of blood T cell repertoires in COVID-19. Sequencing used immunoSEQ multiplex PCR; TCRdb keeps in-frame clones, though not all of them. The sample consists of roughly 100,000 clones, 75% to 95% of them appearing once. Material: peripheral blood. All receptors derive from a man between 18 and 29 years old with acute or convalescent COVID-19.

The V and J genes are TRBV3-1 (or the pseudogene TRBV3-2) and TRBJ2-7; 12 bases align to TRBD2. Germline V gives CDR1 LGHDT, CDR2 YNNKEL (reference sequence). Trimming removed 2 bases from V and 7 bases from J; junction bases left unmatched: 6. This CDR3 has 15 residues. CDR3 coding DNA: TGTGCCAGCAGCCAATCTAGCGGGAGGGCCAAGGAGCAGTACTTC. Translated, it gives CASSQSSGRAKEQYF.

The gene calls are TRBV6-5 and TRBJ1-1, with TRBD1 matching 8 bases. This CDR3 region has 15 residues. Germline values: CDR1 MNHEY, CDR2 SVGAGI. Germline trimming cut 2 bases from V and 6 bases from J; bases unmatched to any gene: 8. CDR3 bases: TGTGCCAGCAGTTACCTGGGTCAGGGGGCCGCTGAAGCTTTCTTT. This sequence encodes CASSYLGQGAAEAFF.

This clone was found once. The V call is TRBV5-1, the J call TRBJ2-7; D possibly corresponds to TRBD1 (5 bases). Deletions cut 7 bases from V and 0 bases from J, with 17 bases between. This CDR3 is 15 amino acids long. CDR1 SGHRS and CDR2 YFSETQ come from the germline V gene. CDR3 protein: CASRDSPLSSYEQYF. In DNA form, the CDR3 reads TGCGCCAGCCGTGACAGTCCCTTGAGCTCCTACGAGCAGTACTTC.

This chain connects TRBV21-1 to TRBJ2-7; TRBD1 is taken as the D call from the table, unchecked against the DNA. TRBV21-1 constitutes a pseudogene. The CDR3 is made up of 16 amino acids. The CDR3 DNA reads TGTGCCAGCAGCAAAGGAGCCCGACAGGCCTCCTACGAGCAGTACTTC. Protein: CASSKGARQASYEQYF.

To note about this clone: A junction end diverges from the germline sequence, so it may reflect a read error. CDR3 DNA sequence: TGTGCCAGCAGCTTACACGACAGGGTGAAGACTGAAGCTTTCTTT. It encodes CASSLHDRVKTEAFF. This sequence joins TRBV7-4 and TRBJ1-1, with TRBD1 matching over 7 bases. Germline CDR1 SGHVT, CDR2 SQSDAQ. CDR3 size: 15 residues. The full variable domain, with the rest looked up from reference TRBV7-4 and TRBJ1-1, is GAGVSQSPRYKVAKRGRDVALRCDSISGHVTLYWYRQTLGQGSEVLTYSQSDAQRDKSGRPSGRFSAERPERSVSTLKIQRTEQGDSAVYLCASSLHDRVKTEAFFGQGTRLTVV.

The chain combines TRBV5-1 with TRBJ1-1; the D is unclear. Germline lookup yields CDR1 SGHRS and CDR2 YFSETQ. The CDR3 length is 13 residues. V lost 4 bases and J lost 4, with 11 bases in between. The CDR3 loop is CASSPRIGTEAFF. The CDR3 region has the DNA TGCGCCAGCAGCCCTAGAATAGGCACTGAAGCTTTCTTT.

The CDR3 nucleotides read TGTGCCTGGAGTGGGACTAGCGGGGGGGCCACAGATACGCAGTATTTT. The encoded protein is CAWSGTSGGATDTQYF. The rearrangement joins TRBV30 to TRBJ2-3, with 15 bases identical to TRBD2. V lost 1 base to trimming and J lost 2 bases; unmatched junction nucleotides: 1. The length of the CDR3 is 16 residues. Germline V CDR1 and CDR2: GTSNPN, SVGIG (reference sequence).

V and J are TRBV9 and TRBJ1-3; D uncertain. CDR1 and CDR2 from the germline V gene are SGDLS and YYNGEE. The CDR3 loop spans 17 amino acids. Deletions cut 4 bases from V and 0 bases from J, with 17 bases between. The CDR3 DNA reads TGTGCCAGCAGCTTAGGACCGTTCCCAGGCTCTGGAAACACCATATATTTT. It translates to CASSLGPFPGSGNTIYF.

The V call is TRBV7-2, the J call TRBJ2-5; 7 bases line up with TRBD2. The V segment lost 4 bases and the J segment 4 bases; nucleotides outside the gene matches: 6. There are 14 residues in the CDR3. The germline gives CDR1 SGHTA, CDR2 FQGNSA. The CDR3 bases are TGTGCCAGCAGCTGGGGGGGGTTTGGAGAGACCCAGTACTTC. Residues: CASSWGGFGETQYF. The full variable domain, its missing parts supplied by reference TRBV7-2 and TRBJ2-5, is GAGVSQSPSNKVTEKGKDVELRCDPISGHTALYWYRQSLGQGLEFLIYFQGNSAPDKSGLPSDRFSAERTGGSVSTLTIQRTQQEDSAVYLCASSWGGFGETQYFGPGTRLLVL.